This TCR beta chain was retrieved from a study of regulatory T cells in long-lasting Graves disease. Construction of the TCR beta libraries employed iRepertoire HTBI primers in conjunction with Arm-PCR of CDR3 regions. How the authors handled the data: In the combined samples, 62 TRBV and 14 to 15 TRBJ segments were identified. From the multiplex PCR reads, TCRdb called clonotypes with MiXCR, one entry per CDR3 protein. In this record, the V and J calls reflect TCRdb's handling and not the investigators' own analysis. The table lists some 370,000 distinct CDR3 sequences, 20% of them singletons. This clonotype has a count of ten or more. Its target is not known. Trimming took 4 bases from V and 7 from J, leaving 14 bases between them. This CDR3 has 12 amino acids. Germline-derived CDR1 and CDR2 are SQVTM and ANQGSEA. The time point: persistent/refractory GD, antithyroid drugs over 5 years with positive TRAb. Following extraction of RNA from PBMCs, that RNA was used to make the TCR library.

Findings of the study overall: Persistent patients shared more public clonotypes (approximately 2,800) than new patients (approximately 1,000). With persistent disease, TRBV28, TRBJ1-2 and TRBJ2-5 were the favored segments. Researchers examined only peripheral blood and not thyroid tissue.

Sequenced material: peripheral blood mononuclear cells (PBMCs), taken when the disease was refractory, from a patient treated with antithyroid drugs. This sequence joins TRBV29-1 and TRBJ2-7; D may be TRBD1 or TRBD2 (5 bases each). This receptor was obtained from a female donor with Graves disease. This chain's CDR3 is CSVGDGVGEQYF. CDR3 DNA: TGCAGCGTTGGGGACGGCGTCGGGGAGCAGTACTTC.